The clone carrying this TCR beta chain was recorded many times. The antigen is not known. The data are from a study of CD8 T cells in ankylosing spondylitis. Broader study findings: The study identified a TCR beta motif of under ten highly homologous variants that appeared characteristic of ankylosing spondylitis blood. Significant enrichment of disease-linked clones was reportedly seen in matched ankylosing spondylitis synovial fluid.

TCRdb ran MiXCR on the 5' RACE reads and lists one entry per CDR3 protein. The sample comprises about 800,000 distinct CDR3 sequences, 12% of which are singletons, and about 0.49% rests with the top ten. Deletions cut 6 bases from V and 3 bases from J, with 6 bases between. CDR1 and CDR2 from the germline V gene are MNHEY and SVGEGT. The CDR3 totals 11 residues. The rearrangement links TRBV6-2 or TRBV6-3 to TRBJ2-7; D call uncertain. The sequenced sample was blood, either unsorted or a sorted T cell fraction (not recorded which). The TCR comes from a male donor with ankylosing spondylitis. The CDR3 DNA reads TGTGCCAGCAGCCCGCTCTACGAGCAGTACTTC. As protein: CASSPLYEQYF.